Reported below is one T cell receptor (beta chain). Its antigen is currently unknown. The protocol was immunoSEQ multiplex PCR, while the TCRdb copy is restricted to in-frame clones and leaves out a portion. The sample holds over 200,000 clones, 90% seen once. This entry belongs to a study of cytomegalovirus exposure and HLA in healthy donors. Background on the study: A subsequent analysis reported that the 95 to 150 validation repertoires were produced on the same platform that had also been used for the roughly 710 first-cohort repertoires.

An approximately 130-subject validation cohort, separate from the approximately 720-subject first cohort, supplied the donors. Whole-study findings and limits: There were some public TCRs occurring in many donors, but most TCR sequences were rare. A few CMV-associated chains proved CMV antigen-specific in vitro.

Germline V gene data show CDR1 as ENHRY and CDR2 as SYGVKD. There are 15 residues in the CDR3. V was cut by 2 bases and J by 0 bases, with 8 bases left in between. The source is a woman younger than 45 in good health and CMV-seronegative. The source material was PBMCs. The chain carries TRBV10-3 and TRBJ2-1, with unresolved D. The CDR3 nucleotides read TGTGCCATCAGTGAGGGATCTCCCTCCTACAATGAGCAGTTCTTC. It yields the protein CAISEGSPSYNEQFF.